The 4 T cell receptor beta chains given below trace back to one sample, sequenced in a study of cytomegalovirus exposure and HLA in healthy donors. With 60 Vbeta and 13 Jbeta primers, the PCR was carried out. Only in-frame clones appear in the TCRdb table, and some are missing; sequencing was by immunoSEQ multiplex PCR. The table shows about 210,000 clones, with about three quarters occurring only once. Sequencing used PBMCs. The receptors were gathered from a male donor in good health and CMV-seronegative.

J is TRBJ2-5 and V is TRBV27, with 7 bases fitting TRBD2. V lost 7 bases to trimming and J lost 5 bases; unmatched junction nucleotides: 10. Germline CDR1 is MNHEY and CDR2 is SMNVEV (reference sequence). This CDR3 has 14 residues. The CDR3 nucleotides read TGTGCCAGCAAAGAAAGGGCCGGGGGGGAGACCCAGTACTTC. Protein product: CASKERAGGETQYF.

The J gene is TRBJ2-1, the V gene TRBV27, with TRBD2 matching over 11 bases. The CDR3 runs to 16 residues. J was trimmed by 12 bases and V by 3 bases; bases with no gene match: 13. Germline loops: CDR1 MNHEY, CDR2 SMNVEV (reference sequence). CDR3 region: CASSFGGELAGGWQFF. Here the CDR3 DNA reads TGTGCCAGCAGTTTTGGGGGCGAGCTAGCGGGGGGTTGGCAGTTCTTC.

This chain links TRBV9 with TRBJ2-3; the D gene is possibly TRBD2 (5 bases). CDR1 and CDR2 from the germline V gene are SGDLS and YYNGEE. This CDR3 contains 16 residues. The V end lost 1 base, the J end lost 1 base, and 13 bases lay between the germline ends. CDR3 loop: CASSVFREAGTDTQYF. CDR3 coding DNA: TGTGCCAGCAGCGTATTCCGGGAAGCTGGCACAGATACGCAGTATTTT.

The gene calls are TRBV9 and TRBJ2-1; maybe TRBD2 (6 bases). From germline, CDR1 is SGDLS and CDR2 YYNGEE. Trimming shortened V by 0 bases and J by 8 bases, and 15 bases separated the two germline ends. This CDR3 is 15 amino acids long. The CDR3 region is CASSVVAAGNYEQFF. DNA of the CDR3: TGTGCCAGCAGCGTAGTGGCAGCGGGTAACTATGAGCAGTTCTTC. The entire variable domain, with the rest obtained from reference TRBV9 and TRBJ2-1, is as follows: DSGVTQTPKHLITATGQRVTLRCSPRSGDLSVYWYQQSLDQGLQFLIQYYNGEERAKGNILERFSAQQFPDLHSELNLSSLELGDSALYFCASSVVAAGNYEQFFGPGTRLTVL.